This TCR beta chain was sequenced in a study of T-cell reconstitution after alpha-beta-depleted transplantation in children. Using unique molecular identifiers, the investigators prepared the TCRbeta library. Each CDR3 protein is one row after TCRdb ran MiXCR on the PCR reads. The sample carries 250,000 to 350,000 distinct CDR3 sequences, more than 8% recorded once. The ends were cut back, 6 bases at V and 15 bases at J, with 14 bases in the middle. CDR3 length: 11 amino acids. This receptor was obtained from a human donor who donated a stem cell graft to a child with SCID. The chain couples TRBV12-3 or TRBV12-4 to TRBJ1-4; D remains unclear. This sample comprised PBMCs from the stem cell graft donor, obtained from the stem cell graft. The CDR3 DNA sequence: TGTGCCAGCAGCCCTTCGGGGTCCTTGTTTTTT. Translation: CASSPSGSLFF.